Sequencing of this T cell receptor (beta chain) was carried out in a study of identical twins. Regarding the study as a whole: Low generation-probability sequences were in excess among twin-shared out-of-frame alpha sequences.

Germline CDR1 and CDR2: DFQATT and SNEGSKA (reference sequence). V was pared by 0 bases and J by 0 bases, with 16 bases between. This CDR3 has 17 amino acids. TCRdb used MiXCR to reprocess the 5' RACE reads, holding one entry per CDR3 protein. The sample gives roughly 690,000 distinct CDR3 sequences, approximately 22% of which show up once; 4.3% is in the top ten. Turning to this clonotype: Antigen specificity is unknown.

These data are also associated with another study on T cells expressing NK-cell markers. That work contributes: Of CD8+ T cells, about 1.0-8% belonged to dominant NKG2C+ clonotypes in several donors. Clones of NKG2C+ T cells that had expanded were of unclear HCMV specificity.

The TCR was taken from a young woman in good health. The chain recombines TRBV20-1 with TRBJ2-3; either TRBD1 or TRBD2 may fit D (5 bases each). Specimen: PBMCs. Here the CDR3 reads CSAREPMWGFSTDTQYF. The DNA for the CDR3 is TGCAGTGCTAGAGAACCAATGTGGGGGTTTAGCACAGATACGCAGTATTTT.